This TCR beta chain was found in a study of human T cells and chemical hapten exposure. The wider study: 2% DPC applied to a 2 cm by 2 cm arm area sensitized donors.

This CDR3 is built from 16 residues. Germline V CDR1 and CDR2: SGHDT, YYEEEE. Trimming cost V 1 base and J 3 bases; bases outside gene matches: 9. TCRdb analysed the RACE reads with MiXCR anew, one entry per CDR3 protein. The data hold tens of thousands of distinct CDR3 sequences, with about 8% observed a single time. The sample's time point: patch test 2, 6 weeks after DPC sensitization. Regarding treatment: therapeutic diphenylcyclopropenone sensitization with weekly scalp DPC. Source: whole blood, taken in connection with sensitization to the hapten diphenylcyclopropenone (DPC). The gene calls are TRBV5-6 and TRBJ1-2; the match to TRBD1 covers 7 bases. This TCR came from a woman aged 50 to 65 with alopecia areata. Some clones in this sample may be carry-over from other donors' samples. Written as DNA, the CDR3 is TGTGCCAGCAGCTTGTGGAGGGGGCGATTTGACTATGGCTACACCTTC. Its translation: CASSLWRGRFDYGYTF.